A single sample is the source of the 9 T cell receptor beta chains below, sequenced in a study of human T cells and chemical hapten exposure. Each cDNA molecule in the library carried unique molecular identifiers. MiXCR, applied by TCRdb to the reads, yields one record per CDR3 protein. The sample has 4,400 or so distinct CDR3 sequences, 45% to 50% seen once. Treatment of the sample: therapeutic diphenylcyclopropenone sensitization with weekly scalp DPC. The source material was whole blood, sampled before DPC sensitization or 2, 6, or about 24 weeks after (not recorded which). The receptors were gathered from an adult with alopecia areata. Some clones in this sample may be carry-over from other donors' samples. This table probably holds off-target reads from a library built for another chain.

The chain is built from TRBV11-2 and TRBJ2-4; a possible D gene is TRBD1 (5 bases). V gave up 1 base and J gave up 6 bases, with 7 bases separating them. This CDR3 is 13 amino acids long. Germline V gives CDR1 SGHAT, CDR2 FQNNGV. The CDR3 nucleotides are TGTGCCAGCAGCTTAGGGCAGGGAAACATTCAGTACTTC. It yields the protein CASSLGQGNIQYF.

The V call is TRBV7-7, the J call TRBJ2-5, with D unresolved. The V gene lost 1 base and the J gene lost 4 bases, with 7 bases spanning the gap. The CDR3 spans 13 residues. From germline, CDR1 is SSHAT and CDR2 FNYEAQ (reference sequence). The CDR3 coding sequence is TGTGCCAGCAGCTTAGATTTCGGAGAGACCCAGTACTTC. Its protein product is CASSLDFGETQYF.

This clonotype is labeled as large. The chain has TRBV12-3 or TRBV12-4 and TRBJ2-7; D may be TRBD1 or TRBD2 (5 bases each). The CDR3 runs 17 residues. Trimming pared 5 bases from V and 3 bases from J, leaving 23 bases between. As DNA, the CDR3 is TGTGCCAGCAGTCCCTTTCCCTCCGGGACGGTGAACTACGAGCAGTACTTC. Translation gives CASSPFPSGTVNYEQYF.

The table lists this clonotype with a few counts. The chain has TRBV24-1 and TRBJ2-1; 7 nucleotides align to TRBD1. The CDR3 extends over 17 amino acids. The ends lost 1 base at V and 1 base at J; junction bases unmatched: 6. Germline lookup yields CDR1 KGHDR and CDR2 SFDVKD. The CDR3 loop reads CATSDFPGGTSYNEQFF. The CDR3 nucleotides are TGTGCCACCAGTGATTTCCCAGGGGGAACATCCTACAATGAGCAGTTCTTC.

This chain connects TRBV7-6 to TRBJ2-5, with D perhaps TRBD2 (5 bases). The CDR3 covers 15 residues. The V and J ends lost 1 base and 1 base respectively, with 10 bases between them. Germline V CDR1 and CDR2: SGHVS, FNYEAQ. In DNA form, the CDR3 reads TGTGCCAGCAGCTTAGGCCACGGGGTCCAAGAGACCCAGTACTTC. It encodes CASSLGHGVQETQYF.

The chain links TRBV11-2 to TRBJ2-1; D ambiguous. Trimming left V 3 bases short and J 8 bases short, with 17 bases between. This CDR3 contains 15 residues. CDR1 is SGHAT, CDR2 FQNNGV, per germline. The CDR3 DNA is TGTGCCAGCAGCTTCTTCCAGGCTTTTGGGGATGAGCAGTTCTTC. As protein: CASSFFQAFGDEQFF.

This sequence joins TRBV4-1 and TRBJ2-3, with 8 bases that match TRBD1. Germline values: CDR1 MGHRA, CDR2 YSYEKL. CDR3 length: 16 amino acids. The V segment lost 5 bases and the J segment 3 bases; nucleotides outside the gene matches: 10. This CDR3 reads CASSTGQGASTDTQYF. As DNA, the CDR3 is TGCGCCAGCAGCACGGGGCAGGGGGCAAGTACAGATACGCAGTATTTT.

The chain combines TRBV18 with TRBJ2-1; D is unclear. V was shortened by 0 bases and J by 2 bases, with 11 bases between the two germline ends. The CDR3 consists of 16 residues. CDR1 KGHSH and CDR2 LQKENI come from the germline V gene. CDR3 in amino acids: CASSPPEHGPYNEQFF. CDR3 DNA sequence: TGTGCCAGCTCACCACCGGAGCATGGTCCCTACAATGAGCAGTTCTTC. Looking up the rest from reference TRBV18 and TRBJ2-1 gives the full variable domain: NAGVMQNPRHLVRRRGQEARLRCSPMKGHSHVYWYRQLPEEGLKFMVYLQKENIIDESGMPKERFSAEFPKEGPSILRIQQVVRGDSAAYFCASSPPEHGPYNEQFFGPGTRLTVL.

This clonotype is a singleton in its sample. V gene TRBV11-3 combines with J gene TRBJ2-3; TRBD2 matches at 14 bases. Trimming at V came to 1 base and at J to 4 bases, leaving 4 bases not matched to a gene. The CDR3 has 17 amino acids. Germline lookup yields CDR1 SGHNT and CDR2 YENEEA. The CDR3 coding sequence is TGTGCCAGCAGCTTAGGACTAGCGGGGGGGCCCGCAGATACGCAGTATTTT. This encodes CASSLGLAGGPADTQYF. The entire variable domain, with the rest obtained from reference TRBV11-3 and TRBJ2-3, is as follows: EAGVVQSPRYKIIEKKQPVAFWCNPISGHNTLYWYLQNLGQGPELLIRYENEEAVDDSQLPKDRFSAERLKGVDSTLKIQPAELGDSAVYLCASSLGLAGGPADTQYFGPGTRLTVL.